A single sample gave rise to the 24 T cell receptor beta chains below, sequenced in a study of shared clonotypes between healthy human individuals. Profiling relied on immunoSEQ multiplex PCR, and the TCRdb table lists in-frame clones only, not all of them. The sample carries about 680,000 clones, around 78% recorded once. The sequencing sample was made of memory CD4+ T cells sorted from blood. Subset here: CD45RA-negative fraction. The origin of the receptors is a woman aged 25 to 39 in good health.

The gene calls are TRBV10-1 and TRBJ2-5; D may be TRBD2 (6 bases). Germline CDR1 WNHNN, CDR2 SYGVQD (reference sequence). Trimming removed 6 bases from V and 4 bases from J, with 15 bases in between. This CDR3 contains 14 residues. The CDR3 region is CASSPGLPPETQYF. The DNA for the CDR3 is TGCGCCAGCAGCCCGGGACTGCCACCAGAGACCCAGTACTTC.

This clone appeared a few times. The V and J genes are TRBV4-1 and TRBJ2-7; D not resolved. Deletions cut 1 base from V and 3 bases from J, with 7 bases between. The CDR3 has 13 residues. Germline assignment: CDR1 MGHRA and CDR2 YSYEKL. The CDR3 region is CASSQALLYEQYF. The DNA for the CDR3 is TGCGCCAGCAGCCAAGCACTTCTCTACGAGCAGTACTTC.

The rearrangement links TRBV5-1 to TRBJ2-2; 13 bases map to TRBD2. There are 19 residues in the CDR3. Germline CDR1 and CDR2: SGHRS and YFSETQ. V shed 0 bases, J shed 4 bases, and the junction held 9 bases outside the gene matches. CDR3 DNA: TGCGCCAGCAGCTTGGCGGGGACTAGCGGGACCAGTTCCACCGGGGAGCTGTTTTTT. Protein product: CASSLAGTSGTSSTGELFF.

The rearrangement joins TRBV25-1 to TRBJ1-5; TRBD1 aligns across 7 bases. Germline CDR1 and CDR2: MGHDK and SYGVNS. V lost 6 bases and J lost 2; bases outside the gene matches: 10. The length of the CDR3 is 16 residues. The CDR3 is CASSPGTENGNQPQHF. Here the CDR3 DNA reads TGTGCCAGCAGCCCCGGGACAGAGAATGGCAATCAGCCCCAGCATTTT.

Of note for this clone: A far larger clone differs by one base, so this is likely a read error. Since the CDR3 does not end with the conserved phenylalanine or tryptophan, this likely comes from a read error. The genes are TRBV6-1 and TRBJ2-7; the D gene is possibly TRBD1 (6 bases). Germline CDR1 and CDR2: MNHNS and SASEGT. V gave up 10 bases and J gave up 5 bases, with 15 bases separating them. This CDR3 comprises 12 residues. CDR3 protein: CATERQDNEQYL. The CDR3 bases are TGTGCCACCGAAAGACAGGACAACGAGCAGTACCTC.

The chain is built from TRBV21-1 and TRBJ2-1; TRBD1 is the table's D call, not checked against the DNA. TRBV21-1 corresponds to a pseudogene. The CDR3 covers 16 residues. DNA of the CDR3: TGTGCCAGCAGCAAGAGGGTGCAGGGGGAGTTAAATGAGCAGTTCTTC. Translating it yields CASSKRVQGELNEQFF.

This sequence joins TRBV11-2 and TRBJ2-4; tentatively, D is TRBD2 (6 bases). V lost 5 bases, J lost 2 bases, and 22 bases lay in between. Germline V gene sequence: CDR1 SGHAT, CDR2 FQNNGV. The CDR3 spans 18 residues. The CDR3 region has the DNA TGTGCCAGCAGCCAAATGGTGGGGACTCGGAAGTCCAAAAACATTCAGTACTTC. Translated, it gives CASSQMVGTRKSKNIQYF. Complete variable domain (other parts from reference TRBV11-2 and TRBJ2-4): EAGVAQSPRYKIIEKRQSVAFWCNPISGHATLYWYQQILGQGPKLLIQFQNNGVVDDSQLPKDRFSAERLKGVDSTLKIQPAKLEDSAVYLCASSQMVGTRKSKNIQYFGAGTRLSVL.

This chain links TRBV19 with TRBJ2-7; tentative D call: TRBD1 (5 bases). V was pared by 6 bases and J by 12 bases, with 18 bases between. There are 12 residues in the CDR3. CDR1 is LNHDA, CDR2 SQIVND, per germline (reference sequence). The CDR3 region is CASSLSGQRLYF. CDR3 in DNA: TGTGCCAGTAGCTTATCAGGGCAGCGCTTGTACTTC.

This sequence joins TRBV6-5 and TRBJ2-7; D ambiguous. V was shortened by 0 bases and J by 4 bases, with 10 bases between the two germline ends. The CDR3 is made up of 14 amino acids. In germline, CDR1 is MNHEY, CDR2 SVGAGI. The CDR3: CASSYSRSSYEQYF. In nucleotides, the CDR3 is TGTGCCAGCAGTTACTCACGGTCTAGTTACGAGCAGTACTTC.

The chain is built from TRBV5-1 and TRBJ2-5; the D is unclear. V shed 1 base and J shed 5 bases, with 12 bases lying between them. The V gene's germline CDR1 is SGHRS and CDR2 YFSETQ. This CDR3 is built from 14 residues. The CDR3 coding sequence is TGCGCCAGCAGCTTGAGTCCGAATAGGGAGACCCAGTACTTC. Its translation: CASSLSPNRETQYF. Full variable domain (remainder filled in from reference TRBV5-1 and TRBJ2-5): KAGVTQTPRYLIKTRGQQVTLSCSPISGHRSVSWYQQTPGQGLQFLFEYFSETQRNKGNFPGRFSGRQFSNSRSEMNVSTLELGDSALYLCASSLSPNRETQYFGPGTRLLVL.

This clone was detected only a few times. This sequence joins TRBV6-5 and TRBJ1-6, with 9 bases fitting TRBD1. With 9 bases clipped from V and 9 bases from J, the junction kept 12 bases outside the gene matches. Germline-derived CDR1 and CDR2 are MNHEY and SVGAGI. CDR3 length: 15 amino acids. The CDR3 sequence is CARSTFRQGGSPLHF. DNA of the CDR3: TGTGCCAGGTCGACCTTCCGACAGGGGGGTTCACCCCTCCACTTT.

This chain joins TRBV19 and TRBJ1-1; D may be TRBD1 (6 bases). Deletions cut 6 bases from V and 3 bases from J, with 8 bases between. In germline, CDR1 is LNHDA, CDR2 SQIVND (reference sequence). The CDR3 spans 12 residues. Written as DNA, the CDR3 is TGTGCCAGTAGAGGGGGATACACTGAAGCTTTCTTT. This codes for CASRGGYTEAFF.

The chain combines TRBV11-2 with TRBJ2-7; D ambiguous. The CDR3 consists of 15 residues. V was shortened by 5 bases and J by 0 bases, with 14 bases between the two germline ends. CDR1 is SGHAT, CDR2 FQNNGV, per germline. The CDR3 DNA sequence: TGTGCCAGCAGCCCCGGCCCCGATAGCTCCTACGAGCAGTACTTC. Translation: CASSPGPDSSYEQYF.

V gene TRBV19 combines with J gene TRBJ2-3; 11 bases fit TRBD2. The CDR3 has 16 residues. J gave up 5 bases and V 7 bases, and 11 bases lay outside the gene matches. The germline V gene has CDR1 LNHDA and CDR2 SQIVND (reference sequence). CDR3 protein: CASTPYSGRAVDTQYF. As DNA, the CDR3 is TGTGCCAGTACCCCATATAGCGGGAGGGCTGTAGATACGCAGTATTTT.

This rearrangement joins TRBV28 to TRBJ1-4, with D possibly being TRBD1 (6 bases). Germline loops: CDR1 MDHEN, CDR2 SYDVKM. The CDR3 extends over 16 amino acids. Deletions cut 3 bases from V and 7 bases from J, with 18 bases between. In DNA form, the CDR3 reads TGTGCCAGCAGTTTCTCCACCGGGACACGCGGTGAAAAACTGTTTTTT. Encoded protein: CASSFSTGTRGEKLFF.

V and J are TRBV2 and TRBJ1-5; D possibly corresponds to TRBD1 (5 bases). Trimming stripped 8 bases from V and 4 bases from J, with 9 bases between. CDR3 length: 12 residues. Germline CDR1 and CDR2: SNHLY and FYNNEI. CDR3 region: CASAGTNQPQHF. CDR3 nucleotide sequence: TGTGCCAGCGCAGGGACTAATCAGCCCCAGCATTTT.

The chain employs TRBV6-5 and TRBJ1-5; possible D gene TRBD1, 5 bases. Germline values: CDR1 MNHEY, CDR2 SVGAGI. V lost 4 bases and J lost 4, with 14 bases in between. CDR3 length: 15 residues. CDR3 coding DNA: TGTGCCAGCAGTTTGAGTCAGGGTCCGAATCAGCCCCAGCATTTT. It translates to CASSLSQGPNQPQHF.

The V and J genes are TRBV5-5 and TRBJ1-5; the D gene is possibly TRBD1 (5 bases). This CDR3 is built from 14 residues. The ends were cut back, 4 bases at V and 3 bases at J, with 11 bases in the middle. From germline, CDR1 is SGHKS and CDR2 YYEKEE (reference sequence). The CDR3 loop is CASSPGPDNQPQHF. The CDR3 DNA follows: TGTGCCAGCAGCCCGGGACCCGACAATCAGCCCCAGCATTTT.

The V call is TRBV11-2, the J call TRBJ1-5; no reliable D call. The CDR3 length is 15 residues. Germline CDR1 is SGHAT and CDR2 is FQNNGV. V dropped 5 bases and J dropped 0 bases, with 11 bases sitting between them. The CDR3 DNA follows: TGTGCCAGCAGCAAAGACACTCTTAGCAATCAGCCCCAGCATTTT. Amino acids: CASSKDTLSNQPQHF.

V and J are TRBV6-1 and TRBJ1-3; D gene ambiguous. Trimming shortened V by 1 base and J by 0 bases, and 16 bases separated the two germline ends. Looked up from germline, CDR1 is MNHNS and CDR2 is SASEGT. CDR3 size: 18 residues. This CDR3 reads CASSEGPVHGSSGNTIYF. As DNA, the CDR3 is TGTGCCAGCAGTGAAGGTCCCGTTCACGGGAGCTCTGGAAACACCATATATTTT.

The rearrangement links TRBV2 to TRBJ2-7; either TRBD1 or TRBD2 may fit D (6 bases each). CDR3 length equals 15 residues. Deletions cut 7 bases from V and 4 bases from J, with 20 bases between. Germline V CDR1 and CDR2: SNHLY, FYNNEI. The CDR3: CASTPGAGRGYEQYF. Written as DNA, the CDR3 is TGTGCCAGCACCCCGGGGGCAGGGAGAGGTTACGAGCAGTACTTC. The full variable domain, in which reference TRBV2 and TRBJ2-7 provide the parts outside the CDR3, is EPEVTQTPSHQVTQMGQEVILRCVPISNHLYFYWYRQILGQKVEFLVSFYNNEISEKSEIFDDQFSVERPDGSNFTLKIRSTKLEDSAMYFCASTPGAGRGYEQYFGPGTRLTVT.

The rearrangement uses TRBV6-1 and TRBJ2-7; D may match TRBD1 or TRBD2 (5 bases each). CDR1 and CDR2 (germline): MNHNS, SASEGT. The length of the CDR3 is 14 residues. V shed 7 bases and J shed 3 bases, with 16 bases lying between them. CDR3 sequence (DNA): TGTGCCAGCACCCTGGGACGAGATTTCTACGAGCAGTACTTC. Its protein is CASTLGRDFYEQYF.

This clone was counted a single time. As DNA, the CDR3 is TGTGCCTGGAGTGCGCTCTATGGCTACACCTTC. Residues: CAWSALYGYTF. The V call is TRBV30, the J call TRBJ1-2, with D unclear. Between the trimmed V and J ends, which lost 1 base and 4 bases, there was a span of 4 bases. CDR1 and CDR2 from the germline V gene are GTSNPN and SVGIG (reference sequence). The CDR3 consists of 11 residues. The full variable domain, completed using reference TRBV30 and TRBJ1-2, is SQTIHQWPATLVQPVGSPLSLECTVEGTSNPNLYWYRQAAGRGLQLLFYSVGIGQISSEVPQNLSASRPQDRQFILSSKKLLLSDSGFYLCAWSALYGYTFGSGTRLTVV.

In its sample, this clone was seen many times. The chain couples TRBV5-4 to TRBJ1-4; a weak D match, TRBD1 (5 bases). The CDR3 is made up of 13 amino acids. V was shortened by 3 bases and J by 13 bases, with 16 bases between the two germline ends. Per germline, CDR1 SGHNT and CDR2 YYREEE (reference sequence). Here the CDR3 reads CASSWGRDGRLFF. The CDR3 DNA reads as TGTGCCAGCAGCTGGGGACGCGACGGGCGACTGTTTTTT.